What follows are 30 T cell receptor beta chains derived from one specimen sequenced in a study of cytomegalovirus exposure and HLA in healthy donors. PCR was performed using 60 Vbeta and 13 Jbeta primers. The data were produced by immunoSEQ multiplex PCR, yet TCRdb's version contains in-frame clones alone and is incomplete. The sample includes 90,000 to 150,000 clones, 74% seen only once; the top ten take about 2%. The specimen was PBMCs. Source of these receptors: a human donor in good health.

The V and J genes are TRBV11-2 and TRBJ2-1, with D hard to call. The CDR3 is 13 residues long. V was trimmed by 3 bases and J by 9 bases, leaving 12 bases between them. Germline V gene sequence: CDR1 SGHAT, CDR2 FQNNGV. The CDR3 DNA follows: TGTGCCAGCAGCTTTTTGGCAGTTGGTGAGCAGTTCTTC. Translation: CASSFLAVGEQFF.

This clone turned up a few times. This chain links TRBV28 with TRBJ1-5; 10 bases match TRBD1. J was trimmed by 1 base and V by 8 bases; bases with no gene match: 8. CDR3 length: 16 amino acids. Germline loops: CDR1 MDHEN, CDR2 SYDVKM. CDR3 region: CASLARGQGSNQPQHF. The CDR3 nucleotides read TGTGCCAGCCTCGCGCGGGGACAGGGGAGCAATCAGCCCCAGCATTTT.

This rearrangement joins TRBV27 to TRBJ2-2; no firm D call. The CDR3 has 15 residues. CDR1 is MNHEY, CDR2 SMNVEV, per germline (reference sequence). V lost 2 bases and J lost 1, with 8 bases in between. The CDR3 DNA is TGTGCCAGCAGTTTAATCGGTTTGAACACCGGGGAGCTGTTTTTT. Its protein is CASSLIGLNTGELFF.

The chain couples TRBV10-2 to TRBJ1-5, with 10 bases fitting TRBD1. Germline CDR1 WSHSY, CDR2 SAAADI. The CDR3 is made up of 15 amino acids. The V segment lost 2 bases and the J segment 6 bases; nucleotides outside the gene matches: 4. CDR3 region: CASSEVTGGGQPQHF. DNA for the CDR3: TGCGCCAGCAGTGAGGTGACAGGGGGCGGTCAGCCCCAGCATTTT.

The chain employs TRBV6-1 and TRBJ2-7; the D is unclear. Between the trimmed V and J ends, which lost 3 bases and 6 bases, there was a span of 9 bases. Germline values: CDR1 MNHNS, CDR2 SASEGT. This CDR3 region has 12 residues. CDR3 sequence: CASSDFLGEQYF. The CDR3 DNA is TGTGCCAGCAGTGATTTCCTAGGCGAGCAGTACTTC.

The chain links TRBV14 to TRBJ2-1; tentatively, D is TRBD1 (6 bases). The ends were cut back, 1 base at V and 6 bases at J, with 10 bases in the middle. Germline V gives CDR1 SGHDN, CDR2 FVKESK. This CDR3 has 14 amino acids. CDR3 in amino acids: CASSQVDSLNEQFF. DNA of the CDR3: TGTGCCAGCAGCCAAGTGGACAGTCTCAATGAGCAGTTCTTC.

This clone was detected once. J is TRBJ1-1 and V is TRBV4-1; a weak D match, TRBD1 (5 bases). This CDR3 has 16 amino acids. Trimming stripped 4 bases from V and 5 bases from J, with 20 bases between. The V gene's germline CDR1 is MGHRA and CDR2 YSYEKL. The CDR3 coding sequence is TGCGCCAGCAGCCTCCAGGGTGGAATTTTGGCAACTGAAGCTTTCTTT. Translated, it gives CASSLQGGILATEAFF.

The rearrangement uses TRBV30 and TRBJ2-5; 7 nucleotides agree with TRBD1. In germline, CDR1 is GTSNPN, CDR2 SVGIG (reference sequence). Germline trimming cut 7 bases from V and 5 bases from J; bases unmatched to any gene: 13. The CDR3 consists of 14 residues. The CDR3 loop reads CASKLGGVWETQYF. The CDR3 nucleotides read TGTGCCTCCAAGCTAGGGGGCGTGTGGGAGACCCAGTACTTC.

The rearrangement joins TRBV9 to TRBJ2-7; tentatively, D is TRBD1 (6 bases). Per germline, CDR1 SGDLS and CDR2 YYNGEE. The CDR3 length is 14 residues. The ends were cut back, 0 bases at V and 3 bases at J, with 10 bases in the middle. CDR3 bases: TGTGCCAGCAGCGTAGGAGGGGGATTCTACGAGCAGTACTTC. This codes for CASSVGGGFYEQYF.

The rearrangement uses TRBV10-3 and TRBJ2-7; maybe TRBD1 (6 bases). The V and J ends lost 4 bases and 0 bases respectively, with 10 bases between them. From germline, CDR1 is ENHRY and CDR2 SYGVKD. The CDR3 is 14 amino acids. CDR3 nucleotides: TGTGCCATCAGTGGTCGGGACACCTCCTACGAGCAGTACTTC. Its protein product is CAISGRDTSYEQYF.

This clone was detected only once. The CDR3, as DNA: TGTGCCAGCAGTGAATGGTCAGGTGATGATGAGCAGTTCTTC. Translation: CASSEWSGDDEQFF. The chain uses TRBV2 and TRBJ2-1, with no clear D. CDR3 size: 14 residues. Per the germline V gene, CDR1 is SNHLY and CDR2 is FYNNEI. V lost 2 bases, J lost 8 bases, and 13 bases lay in between.

The CDR3 nucleotides are TGTGCCACCCTATTTGAGGGTTCGTTGGGTACGGGCAATCAGCCCCAGCATTTT. Translated: CATLFEGSLGTGNQPQHF. The chain links TRBV28 to TRBJ1-5; D is unclear. V lost 10 bases and J lost 2, with 27 bases in between. Germline loops: CDR1 MDHEN, CDR2 SYDVKM. The length of the CDR3 is 18 residues. The full variable domain, in which reference TRBV28 and TRBJ1-5 provide the parts outside the CDR3, is DVKVTQSSRYLVKRTGEKVFLECVQDMDHENMFWYRQDPGLGLRLIYFSYDVKMKEKGDIPEGYSVSREKKERFSLILESASTNQTSMYLCATLFEGSLGTGNQPQHFGDGTRLSIL.

The chain is built from TRBV15 and TRBJ1-5; D is possibly TRBD1 (5 bases). Trimming stripped 1 base from V and 6 bases from J, with 13 bases between. There are 15 residues in the CDR3. The V gene's germline CDR1 is LNHNV and CDR2 YYDKDF (reference sequence). The CDR3, as DNA: TGTGCCACCAGCAGAGCCCCAGGGATAGGTCAGCCCCAGCATTTT. Encoded protein: CATSRAPGIGQPQHF.

The chain has TRBV4-1 and TRBJ1-1; no reliable D call. V gave up 4 bases and J gave up 4 bases, with 10 bases separating them. The CDR3 has 13 residues. In germline, CDR1 is MGHRA, CDR2 YSYEKL. In nucleotides, the CDR3 is TGCGCCAGCAGCCTCGACGAGGGCACTGAAGCTTTCTTT. This translates into CASSLDEGTEAFF.

The J gene is TRBJ2-6, the V gene TRBV19; possibly TRBD1 for D (6 bases). CDR1 LNHDA and CDR2 SQIVND come from the germline V gene (reference sequence). V lost 7 bases and J lost 0, with 13 bases in between. The CDR3 spans 16 residues. CDR3: CASTLDSLSGANVLTF. The DNA of the CDR3 is TGTGCCAGTACCTTGGACAGCCTCTCTGGGGCCAACGTCCTGACTTTC.

In this sample, this clone turned up once. The gene calls are TRBV27 and TRBJ2-5; TRBD2 is a possible D gene (6 bases). V was cut by 3 bases and J by 5 bases, with 16 bases left in between. The CDR3 has 15 residues. Germline V CDR1 and CDR2: MNHEY, SMNVEV (reference sequence). In nucleotides, the CDR3 is TGTGCCAGCAGTTTGTATGGCGGGGCAGGCGAGACCCAGTACTTC. Translating gives CASSLYGGAGETQYF.

V gene TRBV4-2 combines with J gene TRBJ2-3; TRBD1 matches 7 bases. The CDR3 runs 15 residues. The junction had 6 bases not matched to a gene; V was cut back by 4 bases and J by 2 bases. The germline V gene encodes CDR1 LGHNA and CDR2 YNFKEQ. CDR3: CASSRNRGTTDTQYF. Here the CDR3 DNA reads TGTGCCAGCAGCCGAAACAGGGGAACCACAGATACGCAGTATTTT.

V and J are TRBV30 and TRBJ2-1; 7 bases are a match to TRBD2. The ends lost 2 bases at V and 9 bases at J; junction bases unmatched: 16. Germline V CDR1 and CDR2: GTSNPN, SVGIG (reference sequence). The CDR3 loop spans 16 amino acids. This chain's CDR3 is CAWSKTGTIAFGEQFF. DNA for the CDR3: TGTGCCTGGAGTAAAACCGGGACTATCGCCTTCGGTGAGCAGTTCTTC.

The chain has TRBV28 and TRBJ2-1; 9 nucleotides line up with TRBD2. J lost 7 bases, V lost 6 bases, and 13 bases had no gene match. From germline, CDR1 is MDHEN and CDR2 SYDVKM. This CDR3 spans 16 amino acids. This CDR3 reads CASSPGSSGRSNEQFF. For the CDR3, the DNA is TGTGCCAGCAGCCCAGGATCCAGCGGGAGGTCAAATGAGCAGTTCTTC.

J is TRBJ2-6 and V is TRBV6-1, with D perhaps matching TRBD2 (5 bases). This CDR3 spans 18 amino acids. The germline V and J ends were trimmed by 1 base and 0 bases, with 13 bases remaining between them. From germline, CDR1 is MNHNS and CDR2 SASEGT. The CDR3 loop is CASSEVGIGLSGANVLTF. The CDR3 nucleotides read TGTGCCAGCAGTGAAGTGGGCATCGGACTCTCTGGGGCCAACGTCCTGACTTTC.

The chain employs TRBV7-8 and TRBJ1-5; 9 bases align to TRBD1. After removal of 8 bases from V and 6 bases from J, the junction contained 8 bases not matched to a gene. This CDR3 has 14 amino acids. The germline CDR1 and CDR2 sequences are SGHVS and FQNEAQ. CDR3 amino acids: CASAIQGAFQPQHF. The DNA of the CDR3 is TGTGCCAGCGCGATACAGGGGGCCTTTCAGCCCCAGCATTTT.

The V gene is TRBV7-4, the J gene TRBJ1-4, with 7 bases lining up with TRBD1. CDR3 length: 18 amino acids. Germline assignment: CDR1 SGHVT and CDR2 SQSDAQ. J lost 0 bases, V lost 1 base, and 8 bases had no gene match. The CDR3 spells CASSLGGTAFPTNEKLFF. For the CDR3, the DNA is TGTGCCAGCAGCTTAGGGGGGACAGCCTTCCCAACTAATGAAAAACTGTTTTTT. The full variable domain, with the rest looked up from reference TRBV7-4 and TRBJ1-4, is GAGVSQSPRYKVAKRGRDVALRCDSISGHVTLYWYRQTLGQGSEVLTYSQSDAQRDKSGRPSGRFSAERPERSVSTLKIQRTEQGDSAVYLCASSLGGTAFPTNEKLFFGSGTQLSVL.

The V call is TRBV6-5, the J call TRBJ1-3, with D uncertain. Deletions cut 2 bases from V and 1 base from J, with 9 bases between. The CDR3 runs 15 residues. Germline CDR1 MNHEY, CDR2 SVGAGI. In DNA form, the CDR3 reads TGTGCCAGCAGTTACGTCCCGGTTTCTGGAAACACCATATATTTT. Protein: CASSYVPVSGNTIYF.

CDR3 DNA sequence: TGTGCCAGCAGTACCACAGGGACCGGCTACACCTTC. Its protein product is CASSTTGTGYTF. The rearrangement uses TRBV27 and TRBJ1-2; D perhaps matches TRBD1 (6 bases). There are 12 residues in the CDR3. The germline CDR1 and CDR2 sequences are MNHEY and SMNVEV (reference sequence). V dropped 5 bases and J dropped 8 bases, with 12 bases sitting between them.

This rearrangement joins TRBV30 to TRBJ2-2; 7 bases line up with TRBD2. Germline V lookup: CDR1 GTSNPN, CDR2 SVGIG (reference sequence). CDR3 length: 15 residues. With 3 bases clipped from V and 4 bases from J, the junction kept 8 bases outside the gene matches. The CDR3 DNA follows: TGTGCCTGGAGGCCCGGACTAGGCCTCACCGGGGAGCTGTTTTTT. It encodes CAWRPGLGLTGELFF. The full variable domain, completed using reference TRBV30 and TRBJ2-2, is SQTIHQWPATLVQPVGSPLSLECTVEGTSNPNLYWYRQAAGRGLQLLFYSVGIGQISSEVPQNLSASRPQDRQFILSSKKLLLSDSGFYLCAWRPGLGLTGELFFGEGSRLTVL.

This clone showed up just once. V gene TRBV7-2 combines with J gene TRBJ2-1; D not resolved. Germline-derived CDR1 and CDR2 are SGHTA and FQGNSA. This CDR3 spans 14 amino acids. The V end lost 5 bases, the J end lost 0 bases, and 8 bases lay between the germline ends. The CDR3 DNA is TGTGCCAGCAGCCCCGGCGGCTCCTACAATGAGCAGTTCTTC. Translated: CASSPGGSYNEQFF.

This clone was seen only once. The V call is TRBV5-1, the J call TRBJ1-2; D may be TRBD1 (5 bases). V was trimmed by 4 bases and J by 5 bases, leaving 21 bases between them. CDR1 SGHRS and CDR2 YFSETQ come from the germline V gene. The CDR3 spans 16 residues. CDR3 sequence: CASSPMARTHQYGYTF. The CDR3 DNA reads as TGCGCCAGCAGCCCCATGGCCCGGACACATCAATATGGCTACACCTTC. Full variable domain (remainder filled in from reference TRBV5-1 and TRBJ1-2): KAGVTQTPRYLIKTRGQQVTLSCSPISGHRSVSWYQQTPGQGLQFLFEYFSETQRNKGNFPGRFSGRQFSNSRSEMNVSTLELGDSALYLCASSPMARTHQYGYTFGSGTRLTVV.

This rearrangement joins TRBV7-9 to TRBJ2-5, with 8 nucleotides matching TRBD1. Germline V gives CDR1 SEHNR, CDR2 FQNEAQ (reference sequence). The CDR3 has 14 amino acids. With V trimmed by 5 bases and J by 4 bases, 6 bases remained unmatched. CDR3 region: CASSLDRGLETQYF. As DNA, the CDR3 is TGTGCCAGCAGCCTCGACAGGGGTTTAGAGACCCAGTACTTC.

This clone has a handful of counts. The chain combines TRBV6-5 with TRBJ1-5; tentatively, D is TRBD1 (5 bases). Trimming left V 4 bases short and J 2 bases short, with 15 bases between. CDR3 length equals 16 residues. The germline CDR1 and CDR2 sequences are MNHEY and SVGAGI. For the CDR3, the DNA is TGTGCCAGCAGTTCAGGGTTGGAGGGAGGCAATCAGCCCCAGCATTTT. Residues: CASSSGLEGGNQPQHF.

This clone was detected a few times. V and J are TRBV7-9 and TRBJ1-2, with 12 bases fitting TRBD1. Germline V gives CDR1 SEHNR, CDR2 FQNEAQ (reference sequence). The CDR3 is 15 residues long. V lost 4 bases, J lost 8 bases, and 8 bases stayed unmatched. CDR3 amino acids: CASSSRDRGLGGYTF. The CDR3 coding sequence is TGTGCCAGCAGCTCCCGGGACAGGGGGCTTGGAGGCTACACCTTC.